Listed below are T cell receptor beta chains from one sample, sequenced in a study of blood T cell repertoires in COVID-19. TCRdb keeps only in-frame clones here, not all; method: immunoSEQ multiplex PCR. Altogether 200,000 to 250,000 clones are present, about 86% being singletons, with the ten largest covering roughly 2.4%. Sample: peripheral blood. The receptors originated from a woman aged 60 to 75 with acute or convalescent COVID-19. Each CDR3 is given with its conserved first and last residue. A D gene is named only where the DNA matches it firmly. A clone size is listed for some rows: how often the clone was seen (once, few, many), or a class if it is expanded.

clone_size: -; v_call: TRBV6-5; cdr3_length: 12; d_call: TRBD1; j_call: TRBJ1-2; cdr3_nt: TGTGCCAGCAGTACAGGGGGAGTTGGCTACACCTTC; cdr3_aa: CASSTGGVGYTF
clone_size: few; v_call: TRBV30; cdr3_length: 14; d_call: -; j_call: TRBJ1-6; cdr3_nt: TGTGCCTGGACCCTCGACAATGTAAGATCACCCCTCCACTTT; cdr3_aa: CAWTLDNVRSPLHF
clone_size: -; v_call: TRBV7-9; cdr3_length: 17; d_call: TRBD1; j_call: TRBJ1-1; cdr3_nt: TGTGCCAGCAGCTCCCCCGGGAGGGGGCGGGTGAATTCTGAAGCTTTCTTT; cdr3_aa: CASSSPGRGRVNSEAFF
clone_size: few; v_call: TRBV10-1; cdr3_length: 17; d_call: TRBD2; j_call: TRBJ2-3; cdr3_nt: TGCGCCAGCCATTCTGGTTGGGGGGGACCCCTCGCAGATACGCAGTATTTT; cdr3_aa: CASHSGWGGPLADTQYF
clone_size: once; v_call: TRBV7-2; cdr3_length: 14; d_call: TRBD1; j_call: TRBJ1-4; cdr3_nt: TGTGCCAGCAGCCCGACAGGGCGACCCGAAAAACTGTTTTTT; cdr3_aa: CASSPTGRPEKLFF
clone_size: -; v_call: TRBV7-2; cdr3_length: 15; d_call: TRBD1; j_call: TRBJ2-7; cdr3_nt: TGTGCCAGCAGCTCGCCTACAGGGGGCCGGAACGAGCAGTACTTC; cdr3_aa: CASSSPTGGRNEQYF
clone_size: -; v_call: TRBV5-1; cdr3_length: 15; d_call: -; j_call: TRBJ1-2; cdr3_nt: TGCGCCAGCAGCTTAGAAGGAGCTAACTATGCGGGCTACACCTTC; cdr3_aa: CASSLEGANYAGYTF
clone_size: -; v_call: TRBV15; cdr3_length: 16; d_call: -; j_call: TRBJ2-1; cdr3_nt: TGTGCCACCAGCAGAGATAGGGGACTCAAACGGGATGAGCAGTTCTTC; cdr3_aa: CATSRDRGLKRDEQFF
clone_size: -; v_call: TRBV13; cdr3_length: 12; d_call: -; j_call: TRBJ2-3; cdr3_nt: TGTGCCAGCAGCACCTACAGGGATACGCAGTATTTT; cdr3_aa: CASSTYRDTQYF
clone_size: -; v_call: TRBV7-2; cdr3_length: 16; d_call: TRBD1; j_call: TRBJ2-2; cdr3_nt: TGTGCCAGCAGCTTAGGCGGACAGGGAATCGGCGGGGAGCTGTTTTTT; cdr3_aa: CASSLGGQGIGGELFF
clone_size: -; v_call: TRBV6-2/TRBV6-3; cdr3_length: 18; d_call: TRBD2; j_call: TRBJ2-7; cdr3_nt: TGTGCCAGCAGTAAGCCCCGGGGGGGTGGATCTGGTGCCTACGAGCAGTACTTC; cdr3_aa: CASSKPRGGGSGAYEQYF
clone_size: -; v_call: TRBV6-5; cdr3_length: 14; d_call: -; j_call: TRBJ1-2; cdr3_nt: TGTGCCAGCAGTTCCGGGGGGGCCCTCTATGGCTACACCTTC; cdr3_aa: CASSSGGALYGYTF
clone_size: once; v_call: TRBV19; cdr3_length: 15; d_call: -; j_call: TRBJ1-2; cdr3_nt: TGTGCCAGTAGTGCGGGCAGCTCGCACCCCTATGGCTACACCTTC; cdr3_aa: CASSAGSSHPYGYTF
clone_size: -; v_call: TRBV6-1; cdr3_length: 14; d_call: TRBD1; j_call: TRBJ1-6; cdr3_nt: TGTGCCAGCAGTGAAAGGACAGGTTATTCACCCCTCCACTTT; cdr3_aa: CASSERTGYSPLHF
clone_size: -; v_call: TRBV9; cdr3_length: 16; d_call: TRBD1; j_call: TRBJ2-1; cdr3_nt: TGTGCCAGCAGCGTAGCTCCAGGGGGCTCCTACAATGAGCAGTTCTTC; cdr3_aa: CASSVAPGGSYNEQFF
clone_size: few; v_call: TRBV7-2; cdr3_length: 14; d_call: -; j_call: TRBJ2-7; cdr3_nt: TGTGCCAGCAGCTCCACGAGTGTTTCCTACGAGCAGTACTTC; cdr3_aa: CASSSTSVSYEQYF
clone_size: -; v_call: TRBV4-2; cdr3_length: 17; d_call: TRBD1; j_call: TRBJ1-2; cdr3_nt: TGTGCCAGCAGCCAAGATGGGACAGGGGGCGGCCGGTATGGCTACACCTTC; cdr3_aa: CASSQDGTGGGRYGYTF
clone_size: -; v_call: TRBV28; cdr3_length: 14; d_call: -; j_call: TRBJ2-7; cdr3_nt: TGTGCCAGCAGTTCGGGGGGCTCTTTTCGCGAGCAGTACTTC; cdr3_aa: CASSSGGSFREQYF
clone_size: -; v_call: TRBV7-2; cdr3_length: 16; d_call: TRBD2; j_call: TRBJ2-1; cdr3_nt: TGTGCCAGCAGCTTAGGAGCGGGGGGCGCCTACAATGAGCAGTTCTTC; cdr3_aa: CASSLGAGGAYNEQFF
clone_size: once; v_call: TRBV6-5; cdr3_length: 12; d_call: -; j_call: TRBJ1-2; cdr3_nt: TGTGCCAGCAGGAAACAGACAAGCGGCTACACCTTC; cdr3_aa: CASRKQTSGYTF
clone_size: -; v_call: TRBV19; cdr3_length: 14; d_call: -; j_call: TRBJ1-4; cdr3_nt: TGTGCCAGTAGTCCGGGAACCTGGGGTGAAAAACTGTTTTTT; cdr3_aa: CASSPGTWGEKLFF
clone_size: -; v_call: TRBV5-3; cdr3_length: 14; d_call: TRBD1; j_call: TRBJ1-5; cdr3_nt: TGTGCCAGAAGCTCCGACAGGGGGCAACAGCCCCAGCATTTT; cdr3_aa: CARSSDRGQQPQHF
clone_size: -; v_call: TRBV9; cdr3_length: 17; d_call: TRBD2; j_call: TRBJ2-3; cdr3_nt: TGTGCCAGCAGCGTAGGAACGGGGGGGCCGAGCACAGATACGCAGTATTTT; cdr3_aa: CASSVGTGGPSTDTQYF
clone_size: -; v_call: TRBV9; cdr3_length: 13; d_call: -; j_call: TRBJ2-2; cdr3_nt: TGTGCCAGCAGCCCACAGGGCACCGGGGAGCTGTTTTTT; cdr3_aa: CASSPQGTGELFF
clone_size: -; v_call: TRBV28; cdr3_length: 17; d_call: TRBD2; j_call: TRBJ2-7; cdr3_nt: TGTGCCAGCAGTCCGGCAGGGACTAGCGGGGGCCTCTACGAGCAGTACTTC; cdr3_aa: CASSPAGTSGGLYEQYF
clone_size: -; v_call: TRBV5-6; cdr3_length: 14; d_call: TRBD1; j_call: TRBJ2-1; cdr3_nt: TGTGCCAGCAGCTTGGGACAGGGGTACAATGAGCAGTTCTTC; cdr3_aa: CASSLGQGYNEQFF
clone_size: -; v_call: TRBV9; cdr3_length: 14; d_call: TRBD2; j_call: TRBJ2-3; cdr3_nt: TGTGCCAGCAGCGTGGGCGGGGGGGCCTTGACGCAGTATTTT; cdr3_aa: CASSVGGGALTQYF
clone_size: few; v_call: TRBV20-1; cdr3_length: 11; d_call: -; j_call: TRBJ1-1; cdr3_nt: TGCAGTGCTACTCGGGGGACTGAAGCTTTCTTT; cdr3_aa: CSATRGTEAFF
clone_size: -; v_call: TRBV28; cdr3_length: 15; d_call: TRBD1; j_call: TRBJ1-1; cdr3_nt: TGTGCCAGCAGCGTCGGACAGGGGTGGAACACTGAAGCTTTCTTT; cdr3_aa: CASSVGQGWNTEAFF
clone_size: -; v_call: TRBV5-8; cdr3_length: 14; d_call: TRBD2; j_call: TRBJ2-3; cdr3_nt: TGTGCCAGCAGGGAGCGGGGGAGCACAGATACGCAGTATTTT; cdr3_aa: CASRERGSTDTQYF
clone_size: -; v_call: TRBV7-2; cdr3_length: 13; d_call: -; j_call: TRBJ2-7; cdr3_nt: TGTGCCAGCAGCTTAGCGAGCACCTACGAGCAGTACTTC; cdr3_aa: CASSLASTYEQYF
clone_size: few; v_call: TRBV5-6; cdr3_length: 13; d_call: TRBD1; j_call: TRBJ1-2; cdr3_nt: TGTGCCAGCAGCTTGGACAGGGGAGGCGGCTACACCTTC; cdr3_aa: CASSLDRGGGYTF
clone_size: once; v_call: TRBV6-5; cdr3_length: 14; d_call: -; j_call: TRBJ2-3; cdr3_nt: TGTGCCAGCAGTTCCCGAGGGGGAAAAGATACGCAGTATTTT; cdr3_aa: CASSSRGGKDTQYF
clone_size: -; v_call: TRBV7-8; cdr3_length: 16; d_call: TRBD2; j_call: TRBJ2-1; cdr3_nt: TGTGCCAGCAGCTTAGGACGCGGGACTATTACTGATGAGCAGTTCTTC; cdr3_aa: CASSLGRGTITDEQFF